A selection of T cell receptor beta chains follows, all from one sample in a study of blood T cell repertoires in COVID-19. Assay used: immunoSEQ multiplex PCR; TCRdb lists only in-frame clones, some missing. Here the sample spans 100,000 to 120,000 clones, 75% to 90% being singletons. The sample comprised peripheral blood. These receptors were obtained from a human donor in a cohort sampled during active COVID-19. CDR3s include the opening cysteine and the closing phenylalanine or tryptophan. The D gene is left open where the match is weak. A clone size is listed for some rows: how often the clone was seen (once, few, many), or a class if it is expanded.

CASSQWGGQETQYF,TGTGCCAGCAGCCAGTGGGGGGGCCAAGAGACCCAGTACTTC,TRBJ2-5,.,14,TRBD2,TRBV3-1/TRBV3-2
CASSEGAREETQYF,TGTGCCAGCTCGGAAGGGGCCAGGGAAGAGACCCAGTACTTC,TRBJ2-5,few,14,.,TRBV27
CASSMRSRGIYNEQFF,TGTGCCAGTAGTATGAGGTCCAGGGGCATTTACAATGAGCAGTTCTTC,TRBJ2-1,.,16,.,TRBV19
CASRRGLAGGSYEQYF,TGTGCCAGCCGAAGAGGACTAGCGGGGGGCTCCTACGAGCAGTACTTC,TRBJ2-7,.,16,TRBD2,TRBV28
CASSSRTGGNTEAFF,TGTGCCAGCAGTTCCCGGACAGGGGGAAACACTGAAGCTTTCTTT,TRBJ1-1,.,15,TRBD1,TRBV9
CSGGQFTDTQYF,TGCAGCGGGGGGCAGTTCACAGATACGCAGTATTTT,TRBJ2-3,.,12,.,TRBV29-1
CASSISPYIDTQYF,TGTGCCAGTAGTATAAGTCCCTATATAGATACGCAGTATTTT,TRBJ2-3,.,14,.,TRBV19
CASSLAFRTSPPGNTIYF,TGTGCCAGCAGCTTAGCCTTCCGGACAAGCCCGCCTGGAAACACCATATATTTT,TRBJ1-3,.,18,.,TRBV11-2
CATSPGTIYTDTQYF,TGTGCCACCAGCCCCGGGACTATTTACACAGATACGCAGTATTTT,TRBJ2-3,.,15,TRBD2,TRBV15
CASSSGEVTEAFF,TGCGCCAGCAGCTCGGGAGAGGTGACTGAAGCTTTCTTT,TRBJ1-1,few,13,.,TRBV5-1
CASYLGTRSHNEQFF,TGTGCCAGCTACCTCGGGACACGGTCCCACAATGAGCAGTTCTTC,TRBJ2-1,.,15,.,TRBV6-5
CASSPPGAGSPLHF,TGTGCCAGCTCACCACCGGGTGCAGGTTCACCCCTCCACTTT,TRBJ1-6,.,14,.,TRBV18
CASSYSRDRRTDTQYF,TGTGCCAGCAGTTACTCCCGGGACAGGAGGACAGATACGCAGTATTTT,TRBJ2-3,.,16,TRBD1,TRBV6-2/TRBV6-3
CASSLKPYSNQPQHF,TGTGCCAGCAGTTTAAAGCCGTATAGCAATCAGCCCCAGCATTTT,TRBJ1-5,once,15,.,TRBV6-5
CASSFTGTGGTGELFF,TGTGCCAGCAGTTTCACCGGGACAGGGGGCACCGGGGAGCTGTTTTTT,TRBJ2-2,.,16,TRBD1,TRBV28
CASTLPGGPYNEQFF,TGTGCCAGCACCCTCCCGGGGGGGCCCTACAATGAGCAGTTCTTC,TRBJ2-1,.,15,TRBD2,TRBV28
CASSEAPDRSAFF,TGTGCCAGCAGTGAAGCCCCGGACAGGTCAGCTTTCTTT,TRBJ1-1,.,13,TRBD1,TRBV6-1
CASSFYAPGTGYEQYF,TGTGCCAGCAGTTTCTACGCCCCCGGGACAGGCTACGAGCAGTACTTC,TRBJ2-7,once,16,TRBD1,TRBV6-5
CSADRGTGVKDTQYF,TGCAGCGCCGATCGTGGGACAGGGGTGAAAGATACGCAGTATTTT,TRBJ2-3,.,15,TRBD1,TRBV29-1
CSASLGQGSYGYTF,TGCAGTGCTAGTCTGGGACAGGGGAGCTATGGCTACACCTTC,TRBJ1-2,.,14,TRBD1,TRBV20-1
CASSSEVVYGYTF,TGTGCCAGCAGCTCGGAGGTCGTCTATGGCTACACCTTC,TRBJ1-2,.,13,.,TRBV7-9
CASSLNPSNREAFF,TGTGCCAGCAGCCTAAACCCCTCCAACAGGGAAGCTTTCTTT,TRBJ1-1,.,14,.,TRBV7-9
CASSEAWTANEKLFF,TGTGCCAGCAGTGAAGCGTGGACAGCTAATGAAAAACTGTTTTTT,TRBJ1-4,.,15,.,TRBV6-1
CASSYGNPSGAYNEQFF,TGTGCCAGCAGTTACGGGAACCCTAGCGGGGCCTACAATGAGCAGTTCTTC,TRBJ2-1,.,17,TRBD2,TRBV6-2/TRBV6-3
CASSLALDSDGYTF,TGTGCCAGCAGCTTAGCGCTAGACAGCGATGGCTACACCTTC,TRBJ1-2,.,14,.,TRBV7-2
CATRGPGYNEQFF,TGTGCCACCAGAGGGCCGGGATACAATGAGCAGTTCTTC,TRBJ2-1,.,13,.,TRBV15
CASSQDGGCEYQPQHF,TGTGCCAGCAGCCAAGATGGAGGCTGTGAATATCAGCCCCAGCATTTT,TRBJ1-5,.,16,.,TRBV3-1/TRBV3-2
CASSHWDRGAFF,TGTGCCAGCAGCCACTGGGACAGAGGGGCTTTCTTT,TRBJ1-1,.,12,TRBD1,TRBV3-1/TRBV3-2
CASSLGDNSNQPQHF,TGTGCCAGCAGCTTGGGAGATAATAGCAATCAGCCCCAGCATTTT,TRBJ1-5,few,15,.,TRBV5-5
CASSLTGGKNEQYF,TGCGCCAGCAGCTTGACAGGGGGCAAGAACGAGCAGTACTTC,TRBJ2-7,.,14,TRBD1,TRBV5-1
CASSSTSGGTISTDTQYF,TGTGCCAGCAGTTCGACTAGCGGGGGGACTATCAGCACAGATACGCAGTATTTT,TRBJ2-3,once,18,TRBD2,TRBV28
CATSDTGSSTDTQYF,TGTGCCACCAGTGATACAGGGAGTTCCACAGATACGCAGTATTTT,TRBJ2-3,.,15,.,TRBV24-1
CASSQAGQSRNYEQYF,TGTGCCAGCAGCCAAGCCGGACAGAGTCGGAACTACGAGCAGTACTTC,TRBJ2-7,.,16,.,TRBV3-1/TRBV3-2
CATSRLTTSGTDTQYF,TGTGCCACCAGCAGATTGACGACTAGCGGCACAGATACGCAGTATTTT,TRBJ2-3,.,16,TRBD2,TRBV15